This TCR beta chain was identified during a study of shared clonotypes between healthy human individuals. TCRdb's table, derived via immunoSEQ multiplex PCR, lists solely in-frame clones and lacks some. The table records approximately 2.5 million clones, around nine tenths of them present only once. Trimming took 0 bases from V and 3 from J; bases not matched to a gene: 4. This CDR3 spans 16 amino acids. From germline, CDR1 is LGHNA and CDR2 YSLEER. The sample consisted of naive CD4+ T cells sorted from blood. Subset defined: CD45RA+ positively selected. V gene TRBV4-3 combines with J gene TRBJ2-1; TRBD2 agrees at 8 bases. The sequence came from a man aged 18 to 29 in good health. The CDR3 DNA is TGCGCCAGCAGCCAAGATACTAGCGGAGGCTACAATGAGCAGTTCTTC. Translation gives CASSQDTSGGYNEQFF.